This T cell receptor (beta chain) comes out of a study of OX40 agonist ivuxolimab in advanced cancers. Study-wide findings and caveats: Certain nonresponders likewise exhibited a low normalized T-cell clonal expansion.

The protocol was immunoSEQ multiplex PCR, while the TCRdb copy is restricted to in-frame clones and leaves out a portion. The sample lists roughly 56,000 clones; 80% to 90% were seen once. Concerning this clone: Its antigen is not identified.

CDR1 SQVTM and CDR2 ANQGSEA come from the germline V gene. Deletions cut 6 bases from V and 2 bases from J, with 16 bases between. CDR3 length: 14 residues. The receptor comes from an adult with an advanced solid tumor such as melanoma, head and neck, liver or kidney cancer. V gene TRBV29-1 combines with J gene TRBJ2-5; D perhaps matches TRBD1 (9 bases). Sequencing used CD4+ or CD8+ T cells sorted from blood, obtained in a trial of the OX40 agonist ivuxolimab. The CDR3 is CSVGGDRAQETQYF. Here the CDR3 DNA reads TGCAGCGTCGGGGGGGACAGGGCGCAAGAGACCCAGTACTTC.